A selection of T cell receptor beta chains follows, all from one sample in a study of CD8 T cells in ankylosing spondylitis. MiXCR, applied by TCRdb to the 5' RACE reads, yields one record per CDR3 protein. Here the sample spans 250,000 or so distinct CDR3 sequences, about 24% being singletons. Specimen: blood, either unsorted or a sorted T cell fraction (not recorded which). These receptor sequences come from a male donor with ankylosing spondylitis or in good health (not recorded which). CDR3s include the opening cysteine and the closing phenylalanine or tryptophan. A D gene is named only where the DNA matches it firmly. Clone size appears in some rows only: once, few, many, or a class for an expanded clone.

>.|TRBV5-5|TRBD1|TRBJ2-7
TGTGCCAGCAGCCTCCCGGGACAGCCCCCGGGCGAGCAGTACTTC
CASSLPGQPPGEQYF
>.|TRBV6-1|TRBD1|TRBJ1-2
TGTGCCAGCAAGCGGGACAGAAACTATGGCTACACCTTC
CASKRDRNYGYTF
>.|TRBV20-1|.|TRBJ2-3
TGCAGTGCTAGAGATCCGAGGGGCAGAAGTACGCAGTATTTT
CSARDPRGRSTQYF
>.|TRBV24-1|.|TRBJ2-5
TGTGCCACCAGAGGACAGCAAGAGACCCAGTACTTC
CATRGQQETQYF
>many|TRBV3-1|.|TRBJ2-7
TGTGCCAGCAGCCGACTCTCATACGAGCAGTACTTC
CASSRLSYEQYF
>few|TRBV12-3/TRBV12-4|TRBD1|TRBJ2-7
TGTGCCAGCAGTTCACCGGGACAGGGGGCGCAGCAGTACTTC
CASSSPGQGAQQYF
>many|TRBV5-5|.|TRBJ1-4
TGTGCCAGCAGCTTGTTAGCAAGTGAAAAACTGTTTTTT
CASSLLASEKLFF
>few|TRBV20-1|TRBD2|TRBJ2-2
TGCAGTGCTAGGCTAGCGGGGGCGAACACCGGGGAGCTGTTTTTT
CSARLAGANTGELFF
>.|TRBV10-3|TRBD1|TRBJ2-1
TGTGCCATCAGTGAGTCCTGGACAGGGGGGGGGAGTGAGCAGTTCTTC
CAISESWTGGGSEQFF
>.|TRBV11-2|.|TRBJ2-5
TGTGCCAGCAGCTCTCAGGGGGGCGCGGGAGAGACCCAGTACTTC
CASSSQGGAGETQYF
>.|TRBV5-5|.|TRBJ1-2
TGTGCCAGCAGCTTGGCTCCGAGACGTAACTATGGCTACACCTTC
CASSLAPRRNYGYTF
>.|TRBV7-2|.|TRBJ2-3
TGTGCCAGCACCCTGGCAGCCTCTTGGAATCCAGATACGCAGTATTTT
CASTLAASWNPDTQYF
>many|TRBV20-1|TRBD2|TRBJ2-3
TGCAGTGCATACCGGGGGGGCATGACAGATACGCAGTATTTT
CSAYRGGMTDTQYF
>few|TRBV7-2|.|TRBJ2-7
TGTGCCAGCAGCCCCCGCGTTGGGCCGTACGAGCAGTACTTC
CASSPRVGPYEQYF
>.|TRBV20-1|TRBD2|TRBJ2-3
TGCAGTGCTAATATAGCGGGTAGCACAGATACGCAGTATTTT
CSANIAGSTDTQYF
>many|TRBV10-3|.|TRBJ2-3
TGTGCCATCAGTGCCACGGACAGCCCTACTAGCACAGATACGCAGTATTTT
CAISATDSPTSTDTQYF
>many|TRBV5-1|TRBD1|TRBJ2-1
TGCGCCAGCAGAAGGACAGGGGTATACAATGAGCAGTTCTTC
CASRRTGVYNEQFF
>few|TRBV5-1|TRBD1|TRBJ2-2
TGCGCCAGCAGCGCCGGACAGGCGGCCTTTGGGGAGCTGTTTTTT
CASSAGQAAFGELFF
>many|TRBV7-8|.|TRBJ2-3
TGTGCCAGCAGCCAGAACCCCTCAAGAGAGATGACGCAGTATTTT
CASSQNPSREMTQYF